The 14 T cell receptor beta chains listed next were all sequenced from one sample in a study of OX40 agonist ivuxolimab in advanced cancers. Libraries were constructed by the immunoSEQ multiplex PCR assay. Entries here come from immuneACCESS through TCRdb and include only in-frame sequences with V and J called. Some clones fail to appear in such tables; in the studies checked, an unresolved V gene covers under half of the shortfall, and the cause of the remainder is unknown. The sample table shows some 78,000 clones, and more than 75% are seen once. 0.4% to 0.6% of the sample lies in the top ten. Sequenced here: CD4+ or CD8+ T cells sorted from blood, sampled in a trial of the OX40 agonist ivuxolimab. These receptors all come from an adult with an advanced solid tumor such as melanoma, head and neck, liver or kidney cancer.

The chain links TRBV7-2 to TRBJ2-5, with D uncertain. This CDR3 spans 13 amino acids. Germline CDR1 is SGHTA and CDR2 is FQGNSA. V lost 6 bases and J 5 bases, leaving 13 bases between the germline ends. The CDR3 sequence is CASSPAPGETQYF. The CDR3 DNA is TGTGCCAGCAGTCCAGCCCCTGGGGAGACCCAGTACTTC.

The chain has TRBV7-2 and TRBJ2-1; D may be TRBD1 or TRBD2 (6 bases each). Germline V gene data show CDR1 as SGHTA and CDR2 as FQGNSA. V dropped 6 bases and J dropped 5 bases, with 17 bases sitting between them. The CDR3 extends over 15 amino acids. The CDR3 sequence: CASSLGWGAHNEQFF. As DNA, the CDR3 is TGTGCCAGCAGTTTGGGGTGGGGGGCCCACAATGAGCAGTTCTTC.

The chain links TRBV9 to TRBJ1-2; D is unclear. The CDR3 spans 14 residues. The germline V gene has CDR1 SGDLS and CDR2 YYNGEE. Deletions cut 4 bases from V and 2 bases from J, with 12 bases between. The CDR3 sequence is CASSLGDGNYGYTF. CDR3 nucleotide sequence: TGTGCCAGCAGCCTCGGAGACGGGAACTATGGCTACACCTTC.

The rearrangement uses TRBV11-1 and TRBJ1-1; the match to TRBD1 covers 8 bases. With V trimmed by 5 bases and J by 3 bases, 8 bases remained unmatched. The CDR3 contains 15 residues. Germline values: CDR1 SGHAT, CDR2 FQDESV (reference sequence). The CDR3 DNA is TGTGCCAGCAGCCCGGGGACAGGTGATTACACTGAAGCTTTCTTT. Its protein is CASSPGTGDYTEAFF.

The chain recombines TRBV19 with TRBJ2-7; D is uncertain. CDR1 is LNHDA, CDR2 SQIVND, per germline (reference sequence). CDR3 length equals 14 residues. V shed 3 bases and J shed 0 bases, with 9 bases lying between them. As DNA, the CDR3 is TGTGCCAGTAGTATTCGTTGGGGCTCCTACGAGCAGTACTTC. Protein: CASSIRWGSYEQYF.

Details on this clone: This CDR3 is missing its conserved last phenylalanine or tryptophan, likely due to a read error. This sequence joins TRBV18 and TRBJ1-6; D is undetermined. The CDR3 loop spans 15 amino acids. Trimming cost V 2 bases and J 7 bases, with 12 bases left between them. The germline CDR1 and CDR2 sequences are KGHSH and LQKENI. In DNA, the CDR3 is TGTGCCAGCTCACCATCGGCAGGTGGAAATTCACCCCTCCACCTT. Translated, it gives CASSPSAGGNSPLHL.

The rearrangement joins TRBV7-9 to TRBJ1-1, with D tentatively TRBD1 (5 bases). The CDR3 runs to 13 residues. The germline V gene has CDR1 SEHNR and CDR2 FQNEAQ (reference sequence). The germline V and J ends were trimmed by 8 bases and 7 bases, with 17 bases remaining between them. The CDR3 DNA reads as TGTGCCAGCGCCCTTCAGGGCTGGGGTGAAGCTTTCTTT. This sequence encodes CASALQGWGEAFF.

This sequence joins TRBV25-1 and TRBJ1-3, with a possible D match to TRBD1 (5 bases). V was trimmed by 5 bases and J by 7 bases, leaving 21 bases between them. Germline CDR1 reads MGHDK; CDR2 reads SYGVNS. The CDR3 totals 16 residues. This CDR3 reads CASSPAPGTDRNTIYF. Written as DNA, the CDR3 is TGTGCCAGCAGTCCCGCCCCAGGGACGGATCGGAACACCATATATTTT.

The V call is TRBV6-6, the J call TRBJ2-5; D gene ambiguous. Trimming removed 4 bases at V and 0 bases at J, with 12 bases between. The germline gives CDR1 MNHNY, CDR2 SVGAGI (reference sequence). This CDR3 has 15 residues. This chain's CDR3 is CASSFLGTNQETQYF. Written as DNA, the CDR3 is TGTGCCAGCAGTTTTCTTGGTACGAACCAAGAGACCCAGTACTTC.

This chain uses TRBV10-3 with TRBJ2-5; D is undetermined. The germline V gene encodes CDR1 ENHRY and CDR2 SYGVKD. The CDR3 sequence is 13 residues long. V lost 6 bases to trimming and J lost 0 bases, with 8 bases between them. The CDR3 DNA reads TGTGCCATCAGGCCGATGGACCAAGAGACCCAGTACTTC. It codes for CAIRPMDQETQYF.

This clone has only a few counts. The chain carries TRBV21-1 and TRBJ1-1. TRBV21-1 is a known pseudogene. The CDR3 extends over 11 amino acids. CDR3 sequence: CASSKETEAFF. Written as DNA, the CDR3 is TGTGCCAGCAGCAAAGAAACTGAAGCTTTCTTT.

The CDR3 here is CSTEGGQQETQYF. CDR3 bases: TGCAGCACTGAGGGGGGACAGCAAGAGACCCAGTACTTC. The chain links TRBV29-1 to TRBJ2-5; D possibly corresponds to TRBD1 (7 bases). The CDR3 loop spans 13 amino acids. Germline V gives CDR1 SQVTM, CDR2 ANQGSEA. The V end lost 8 bases, the J end lost 2 bases, and 15 bases lay between the germline ends.

The chain recombines TRBV19 with TRBJ2-2; 7 bases line up with TRBD1. The CDR3 spans 14 residues. Germline CDR1 is LNHDA and CDR2 is SQIVND (reference sequence). V shed 1 base, J shed 8 bases, and the junction held 4 bases outside the gene matches. The CDR3 DNA reads as TGTGCCAGTAGTATAGTGAGGGGGCCTGGGGAGCTGTTTTTT. Translating it yields CASSIVRGPGELFF. Drawing the rest from reference TRBV19 and TRBJ2-2, the complete variable domain is DGGITQSPKYLFRKEGQNVTLSCEQNLNHDAMYWYRQDPGQGLRLIYYSQIVNDFQKGDIAEGYSVSREKKESFPLTVTSAQKNPTAFYLCASSIVRGPGELFFGEGSRLTVL.

The chain carries TRBV7-8 and TRBJ1-2; 7 nucleotides match TRBD1. Germline loops: CDR1 SGHVS, CDR2 FQNEAQ. V dropped 1 base and J dropped 7; count of bases not matched to a gene: 21. This CDR3 spans 19 amino acids. The CDR3 DNA reads as TGTGCCAGCAGCTTAGAAGGTTTCCTCCCTTTGACAGGGTCCAGTGGCTACACCTTC. This codes for CASSLEGFLPLTGSSGYTF.